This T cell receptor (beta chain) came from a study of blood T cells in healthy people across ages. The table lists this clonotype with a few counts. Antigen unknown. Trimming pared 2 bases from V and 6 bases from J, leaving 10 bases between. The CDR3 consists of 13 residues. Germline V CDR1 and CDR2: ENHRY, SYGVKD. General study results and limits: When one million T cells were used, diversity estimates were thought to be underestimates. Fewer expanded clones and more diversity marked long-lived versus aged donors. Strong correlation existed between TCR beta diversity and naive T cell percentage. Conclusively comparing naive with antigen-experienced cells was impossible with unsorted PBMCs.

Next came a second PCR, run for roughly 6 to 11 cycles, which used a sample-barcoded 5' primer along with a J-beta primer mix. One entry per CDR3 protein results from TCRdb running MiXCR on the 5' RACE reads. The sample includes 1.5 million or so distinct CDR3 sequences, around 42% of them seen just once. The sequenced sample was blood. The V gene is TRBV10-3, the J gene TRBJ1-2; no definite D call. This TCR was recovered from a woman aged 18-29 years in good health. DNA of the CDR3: TGTGCCATCAGTGAGACGCTAAGCAATGGCTACACCTTC. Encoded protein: CAISETLSNGYTF.